Each of the 17 T cell receptor beta chains below was sequenced from the same sample in a study of blood T cell repertoires in COVID-19. Only in-frame clones appear in the TCRdb table, and some are missing; sequencing was by immunoSEQ multiplex PCR. The sample holds approximately 200,000 clones, approximately 86% seen once. Sequenced input: PBMCs or T cells enriched from blood (not recorded which). These receptors were taken from a woman aged 25 to 45 who had been exposed to COVID-19.

V usage is TRBV5-4 and J usage is TRBJ2-5, with a tentative D call TRBD1 (5 bases). Germline lookup yields CDR1 SGHNT and CDR2 YYREEE (reference sequence). There are 12 residues in the CDR3. The V end lost 2 bases, the J end lost 5 bases, and 7 bases lay between the germline ends. The CDR3 reads CASSLQEETQYF. For the CDR3, the DNA is TGTGCCAGCAGCTTACAGGAGGAGACCCAGTACTTC. Combining the CDR3 with reference TRBV5-4 and TRBJ2-5 gives the whole variable domain ETGVTQSPTHLIKTRGQQVTLRCSSQSGHNTVSWYQQALGQGPQFIFQYYREEENGRGNFPPRFSGLQFPNYSSELNVNALELDDSALYLCASSLQEETQYFGPGTRLLVL.

This clone was picked up a small number of times. The genes are TRBV2 and TRBJ2-1; D remains unclear. The CDR3 covers 12 residues. V lost 6 bases, J lost 5 bases, and 8 bases lay in between. Looked up from germline, CDR1 is SNHLY and CDR2 is FYNNEI. This CDR3 is CASSVFNNEQFF. The DNA for the CDR3 is TGTGCCAGCAGCGTCTTTAACAATGAGCAGTTCTTC.

In its sample, this clone was seen once. The chain carries TRBV5-6 and TRBJ2-5; 10 nucleotides match TRBD1. The CDR3 is 15 amino acids. Per the germline V gene, CDR1 is SGHDT and CDR2 is YYEEEE. V shed 2 bases and J 5 bases; nucleotides not matched to a gene: 6. For the CDR3, the DNA is TGTGCCAGCAGCTTCCGACAGGGGGCCTGGGAGACCCAGTACTTC. Translation gives CASSFRQGAWETQYF.

This chain links TRBV6-5 with TRBJ1-4; TRBD1 is a possible D gene (6 bases). This CDR3 spans 14 amino acids. CDR1 is MNHEY and CDR2 is SVGAGI in the germline V gene. Deletions cut 3 bases from V and 6 bases from J, with 11 bases between. The CDR3 spells CASSYRGGDEKLFF. CDR3 DNA sequence: TGTGCCAGCAGTTATCGAGGGGGGGATGAAAAACTGTTTTTT.

The chain carries TRBV11-2 and TRBJ2-2, with 10 bases lining up with TRBD2. Germline loops: CDR1 SGHAT, CDR2 FQNNGV. V lost 4 bases to trimming and J lost 4 bases; unmatched junction nucleotides: 6. This CDR3 comprises 16 residues. This CDR3 is CASSYPSGGGTGELFF. The CDR3 DNA sequence: TGTGCCAGCAGCTATCCTAGCGGGGGTGGCACCGGGGAGCTGTTTTTT.

The chain carries TRBV10-3 and TRBJ2-7; D may be TRBD2 (6 bases). There are 13 residues in the CDR3. Germline CDR1 is ENHRY and CDR2 is SYGVKD. The V and J ends lost 2 bases and 3 bases respectively, with 8 bases between them. The CDR3: CAISERDFYEQYF. The CDR3 coding sequence is TGTGCCATCAGTGAGAGGGACTTCTACGAGCAGTACTTC.

The J gene is TRBJ1-1, the V gene TRBV25-1; tentatively, D is TRBD1 (5 bases). The CDR3 sequence is 14 residues long. Trimming took 4 bases from V and 3 from J, leaving 12 bases between them. The germline V gene has CDR1 MGHDK and CDR2 SYGVNS. CDR3 amino acids: CASSGWGPDTEAFF. CDR3 DNA: TGTGCCAGCAGTGGTTGGGGCCCCGACACTGAAGCTTTCTTT.

The chain recombines TRBV4-1 with TRBJ1-1; the match to TRBD1 covers 8 bases. Per the germline V gene, CDR1 is MGHRA and CDR2 is YSYEKL. This CDR3 spans 14 amino acids. V was pared by 6 bases and J by 10 bases, with 13 bases of the junction left unmatched. The CDR3 DNA reads TGCGCCAGCAGTCTGGACAGGGTGACGCTTAGAGCTTTCTTT. It is translated as CASSLDRVTLRAFF.

The chain links TRBV14 to TRBJ2-7, with 8 nucleotides matching TRBD1. CDR1 is SGHDN, CDR2 FVKESK, per germline. V gave up 4 bases and J gave up 1 base; unmatched junction bases: 6. This CDR3 spans 15 amino acids. The CDR3 loop reads CASSRGQGGSYEQYF. CDR3 in DNA: TGTGCCAGCAGCCGAGGACAGGGTGGGTCCTACGAGCAGTACTTC.

This clone was counted between two and nine times. The identical CDR3 is also encoded by other nucleotide sequences in the sample. V is TRBV19 and J is TRBJ1-2; TRBD1 aligns across 10 bases. After removal of 4 bases from V and 6 bases from J, the junction contained 2 bases not matched to a gene. The CDR3 is made up of 13 amino acids. Germline values: CDR1 LNHDA, CDR2 SQIVND (reference sequence). The CDR3 here is CASSTTGGDGYTF. In nucleotides, the CDR3 is TGTGCCAGTAGTACGACAGGGGGCGATGGCTACACCTTC.

The genes are TRBV3-1 (or the pseudogene TRBV3-2) and TRBJ1-5; no definite D call. Germline V gene lookup returns CDR1 LGHDT and CDR2 YNNKEL (reference sequence). CDR3 size: 14 residues. V was shortened by 0 bases and J by 4 bases, with 7 bases between the two germline ends. The CDR3 region has the DNA TGTGCCAGCAGCCAAGATCGGGGAAATCAGCCCCAGCATTTT. It specifies CASSQDRGNQPQHF.

This clone was counted a few times. V is TRBV19 and J is TRBJ2-7; the match to TRBD1 covers 11 bases. Germline loops: CDR1 LNHDA, CDR2 SQIVND (reference sequence). The CDR3 covers 13 residues. The ends lost 10 bases at V and 2 bases at J; junction bases unmatched: 4. As DNA, the CDR3 is TGTGCCACCGGACAGGGGGCCACCTACGAGCAGTACTTC. This translates into CATGQGATYEQYF.

This clone was recorded once. The CDR3 DNA reads TGTGCCAGCAGTGGGACTAGCGGGGGGCCCAATGAGCAGTTCTTC. Translated: CASSGTSGGPNEQFF. The chain combines TRBV27 with TRBJ2-1; 15 bases align to TRBD2. This CDR3 contains 15 residues. V trimming: 5 bases; J trimming: 6 bases; junction bases outside the gene matches: 2. Germline V gives CDR1 MNHEY, CDR2 SMNVEV (reference sequence).

The chain couples TRBV14 to TRBJ2-5; D gene uncertain. Germline CDR1 SGHDN, CDR2 FVKESK. V lost 2 bases and J lost 4, with 8 bases in between. The CDR3 totals 13 residues. In DNA form, the CDR3 reads TGTGCCAGCAGCCAACAAAACAGAGAGACCCAGTACTTC. Translated, it gives CASSQQNRETQYF.

This sequence joins TRBV18 and TRBJ1-2, with 10 bases aligning to TRBD1. Losses at the gene ends were 5 bases for V and 6 bases for J; bases not matched to a gene: 6. This CDR3 is 14 amino acids long. CDR1 and CDR2 from the germline V gene are KGHSH and LQKENI. Here the CDR3 reads CASSLDRGSDGYTF. As DNA, the CDR3 is TGTGCCAGCTCATTGGACAGGGGGAGTGATGGCTACACCTTC.

The V gene is TRBV7-2, the J gene TRBJ1-5, with a tentative D call TRBD1 (6 bases). This CDR3 has 13 residues. Trimming cost V 6 bases and J 5 bases, with 11 bases left between them. CDR1 and CDR2 (germline): SGHTA, FQGNSA. For the CDR3, the DNA is TGTGCCAGCAGTGGGGGCAGAGATCAGCCCCAGCATTTT. Translation: CASSGGRDQPQHF. Combining the CDR3 with reference TRBV7-2 and TRBJ1-5 gives the whole variable domain GAGVSQSPSNKVTEKGKDVELRCDPISGHTALYWYRQSLGQGLEFLIYFQGNSAPDKSGLPSDRFSAERTGGSVSTLTIQRTQQEDSAVYLCASSGGRDQPQHFGDGTRLSIL.

The chain employs TRBV10-2 and TRBJ1-1; 7 bases fit TRBD1. Germline CDR1 WSHSY, CDR2 SAAADI. Losses at the gene ends were 4 bases for V and 4 bases for J; bases not matched to a gene: 3. The CDR3 length is 13 residues. The CDR3: CASSGQGGTEAFF. DNA of the CDR3: TGCGCCAGCAGTGGACAGGGAGGCACTGAAGCTTTCTTT.